Listed here is a single TCR beta chain. The source of the sample is a study of Ad26.COV2.S vaccination and SARS-CoV-2 variants. The overall study: Donor joined the COV1001 Ad26.COV2.S trial arm.

Germline assignment: CDR1 LNHNV and CDR2 YYDKDF (reference sequence). V lost 3 bases to trimming and J lost 8 bases, with 13 bases between them. The CDR3 is 13 amino acids. Data came from immunoSEQ multiplex PCR; TCRdb stores just in-frame clones and leaves some out. Of around 500,000 clones listed, 80% to 90% are singletons. Treatment indicated: some 20 received Ad26.COV2.S at low or high dose, single or two shots; five or six received placebo; per-sample allocation not given. Specimens were obtained on day 63 following the first vaccine or placebo injection. This TCR derives from a person between 18 and 65 years old who received the Ad26.COV2.S COVID-19 vaccine or a placebo. The rearrangement links TRBV15 to TRBJ1-2; D is perhaps TRBD1 (5 bases). The sequencing used peripheral blood, collected in a trial of Ad26.COV2.S vaccine versus placebo. The CDR3 nucleotides read TGTGCCACCAGCAGTGGGACTCCGCGGGGCTACACCTTC. Its protein product is CATSSGTPRGYTF.